Listed below are T cell receptor beta chains from one sample, sequenced in a study of blood T cells in healthy people across ages. TCRdb reprocessed the 5' RACE reads with MiXCR, giving one entry per CDR3 protein. The table records some 1.7 million distinct CDR3 sequences, approximately 28% of them present only once. The sequenced material came from blood. The receptors originated from a woman under 40 in good health. Each CDR3 is given with its conserved first and last residue. A D gene is named only where the DNA matches it firmly. Only some rows state a clone size, as once, few, many or a class for expanded clones.

d_call	cdr3_length	j_call	clone_size	v_call	cdr3_aa	cdr3_nt
.	16	TRBJ2-3	.	TRBV5-1	CASSLGSSNGADTQYF	TGCGCCAGCAGCTTGGGTTCCTCTAACGGAGCAGATACGCAGTATTTT
TRBD2	16	TRBJ2-1	few	TRBV29-1	CSVDVERGIDYNEQFF	TGCAGCGTTGATGTGGAGCGGGGTATTGACTACAATGAGCAGTTCTTC
.	15	TRBJ1-2	.	TRBV5-5	CASSLEYTGIYGYTF	TGTGCCAGCAGCTTGGAATATACAGGGATCTATGGCTACACCTTC
.	14	TRBJ2-7	many	TRBV7-6	CASSLDPAGYEQYF	TGTGCCAGCAGCTTAGACCCTGCTGGCTACGAGCAGTACTTC
.	12	TRBJ2-3	.	TRBV29-1	CGVEGEGNTQYF	TGCGGCGTTGAAGGCGAGGGGAATACGCAGTATTTT
.	13	TRBJ1-2	.	TRBV7-2	CASSPQGGHGYTF	TGTGCCAGCAGCCCCCAGGGTGGCCATGGCTACACCTTC
TRBD2	18	TRBJ2-3	.	TRBV7-2	CASSYQTLLAGGTDTQYF	TGTGCCAGCAGCTACCAAACCCTACTAGCGGGAGGAACAGATACGCAGTATTTT
.	16	TRBJ2-5	few	TRBV15	CATSRDRPPVLGTQYF	TGTGCCACCAGCAGAGATCGCCCGCCCGTCCTTGGGACCCAGTACTTC
TRBD1	14	TRBJ1-2	few	TRBV20-1	CSAFRDRAFSGYTF	TGCAGTGCTTTTCGGGACAGGGCTTTTAGTGGCTACACCTTC
TRBD2	15	TRBJ2-7	.	TRBV20-1	CSLISRGSSYNEQYF	TGCAGTCTAATCTCGCGGGGGAGCTCCTACAATGAGCAGTACTTC
.	14	TRBJ1-2	few	TRBV20-1	CSASLGGLNYGYTF	TGCAGTGCTTCCCTCGGGGGGCTAAACTATGGCTACACCTTC
TRBD2	15	TRBJ2-5	many	TRBV12-3/TRBV12-4	CASRTGTSDRETQYF	TGTGCCAGCAGGACGGGGACTAGCGATCGGGAGACCCAGTACTTC
TRBD1	17	TRBJ2-3	.	TRBV5-1	CASSLRTGTHRTDTQYF	TGCGCCAGCAGCTTAAGGACAGGGACCCATCGCACAGATACGCAGTATTTT
.	13	TRBJ1-2	few	TRBV12-3/TRBV12-4	CASSQQVNYGYTF	TGTGCCAGCAGTCAACAGGTTAACTATGGCTACACCTTC
.	16	TRBJ2-4	.	TRBV29-1	CSVAGQDLLAKNIQYF	TGCAGCGTTGCGGGACAAGACCTTTTAGCCAAAAACATTCAGTACTTC
TRBD1	17	TRBJ2-3	few	TRBV6-6	CASSYAAGTGALDTQYF	TGTGCCAGCAGTTACGCGGCCGGGACAGGGGCGTTGGATACGCAGTATTTT
.	15	TRBJ2-7	.	TRBV29-1	CSVGIRGHSSYEQYF	TGCAGCGTTGGAATTAGGGGACACTCCTCCTACGAGCAGTACTTC